The rows below give T cell receptor beta chains drawn from one sample of a study of blood T cell repertoires in COVID-19. Some clones are missing from TCRdb's copy, which holds only in-frame ones; the method was immunoSEQ multiplex PCR. The repertoire consists of about 87,000 clones, with 75% occurring once and the leading ten covering approximately 4.4%. The sequenced material came from peripheral blood. The source of these receptors is a woman aged 50 to 60 with acute or convalescent COVID-19. Each CDR3 is given with its conserved first and last residue. A D gene is named only where the DNA matches it firmly.

v_call,j_call,d_call,cdr3_aa
TRBV5-4,TRBJ1-2,NA,CASTLNRVGAYGYTF
TRBV18,TRBJ1-3,TRBD1,CASSPQQGATGNTIYF
TRBV27,TRBJ1-2,TRBD1,CASSPGTVNYGYTF
TRBV11-2,TRBJ2-5,NA,CASSEQGSETQYF
TRBV5-1,TRBJ1-6,NA,CASSLMSRTGNSPLHF
TRBV7-2,TRBJ2-7,TRBD2,CASSPSGGSYEQYF
TRBV5-1,TRBJ2-6,TRBD1,CASETGPSGANVLTF
TRBV10-3,TRBJ1-2,NA,CAISELDSPNYGYTF
TRBV28,TRBJ2-5,NA,CASSLGGGGTQYF
TRBV6-5,TRBJ2-2,NA,CASRARRGDTGELFF
TRBV2,TRBJ1-4,NA,CASSRQSTNEKLFF
TRBV7-2,TRBJ2-7,TRBD2,CASSLMLAGGSEQYF
TRBV6-1,TRBJ1-2,NA,CASSELQDIYYGYTF
TRBV30,TRBJ1-1,TRBD1,CAYKSLDRVFHTEAFF
TRBV29-1,TRBJ2-2,TRBD2,CSVEDRLAGGDTGELFF
TRBV6-6,TRBJ1-1,NA,CASKLLGGNTEAFF
TRBV3-1/TRBV3-2,TRBJ1-6,TRBD1,CASSQGGQGNSPLHF
TRBV5-1,TRBJ1-1,NA,CASSLDGGNTEAFF
TRBV6-2/TRBV6-3,TRBJ2-7,TRBD2,CASSPFPSEAGGNYEQYF
TRBV9,TRBJ1-3,NA,CASSVTAGAGNTIYF
TRBV7-9,TRBJ2-6,TRBD1,CASSLDRAGANVLTF
TRBV7-2,TRBJ1-6,NA,CASTIDYSPLHF
TRBV4-3,TRBJ1-2,NA,CASSQEAGMGGYTF
TRBV6-2/TRBV6-3,TRBJ1-2,NA,CASSGRDYGYTF
TRBV7-2,TRBJ2-3,TRBD2,CASSPYPLAGGTDTQYF
TRBV5-8,TRBJ2-3,TRBD2,CASSLTAGGLTDTQYF
TRBV7-9,TRBJ1-2,NA,CASSPGQLIYGYTF
TRBV9,TRBJ2-1,TRBD2,CASSVRSGMSSYNEQFF
TRBV4-1,TRBJ2-7,TRBD2,CASSPGLAGNEQYF
TRBV7-2,TRBJ2-2,NA,CASRPQGNTGELFF
TRBV7-9,TRBJ2-7,NA,CASRGGLSYEQYF
TRBV6-5,TRBJ1-2,NA,CASSDSPYGYTF
TRBV2,TRBJ1-1,TRBD1,CASRGDRNTEAFF
TRBV6-6,TRBJ2-7,TRBD1,CASSYGTGGHEQYF
TRBV19,TRBJ2-3,TRBD2,CASSIDPRAGTDTQYF
TRBV9,TRBJ1-1,TRBD1,CASSVEGAGVTEAFF
TRBV11-1,TRBJ1-2,NA,CASGTATLGYGYTF
TRBV7-9,TRBJ1-2,TRBD1,CASSPRQGSYGYTF
TRBV6-5,TRBJ1-2,NA,CATFRVRIGGYTF
TRBV4-1,TRBJ1-4,NA,CASSQGPRATNEKLFF
TRBV19,TRBJ1-1,NA,CASSVQGRNTEAFF
TRBV11-2,TRBJ1-4,NA,CASSGQGWEKLFF
TRBV9,TRBJ1-6,NA,CASSVEQGSNSPLHF
TRBV5-8,TRBJ2-1,TRBD1,CASSQDRGSYNEQFF
TRBV25-1,TRBJ1-1,NA,CASSAVVNTEAFF
TRBV5-6,TRBJ2-7,TRBD1,CASSWTARDRAYEQYF
TRBV19,TRBJ1-1,NA,CASSPTPVVGAWTEAFF
TRBV28,TRBJ2-4,TRBD1,CASSGQGGAKNIQYF